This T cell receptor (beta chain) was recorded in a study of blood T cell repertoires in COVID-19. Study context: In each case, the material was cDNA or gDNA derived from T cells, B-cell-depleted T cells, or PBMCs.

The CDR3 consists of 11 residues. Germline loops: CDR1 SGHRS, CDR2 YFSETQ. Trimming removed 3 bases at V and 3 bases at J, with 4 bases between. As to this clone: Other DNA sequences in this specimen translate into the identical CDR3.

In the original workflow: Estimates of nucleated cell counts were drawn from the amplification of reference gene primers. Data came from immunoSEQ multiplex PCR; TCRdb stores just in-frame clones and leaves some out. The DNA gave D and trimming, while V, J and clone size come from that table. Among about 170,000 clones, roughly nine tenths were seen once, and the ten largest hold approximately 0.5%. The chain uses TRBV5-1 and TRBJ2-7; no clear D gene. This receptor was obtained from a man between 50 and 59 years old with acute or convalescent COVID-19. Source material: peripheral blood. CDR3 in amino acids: CASSSSYEQYF. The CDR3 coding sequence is TGCGCCAGCAGCTCCAGCTACGAGCAGTACTTC.